The 9 T cell receptor beta chains listed next were all sequenced from one sample in a study of blood T cell repertoires in COVID-19. Only in-frame clones appear in the TCRdb table, and some are missing; sequencing was by immunoSEQ multiplex PCR. The table has about 160,000 clones, roughly 85% seen once. The source material was peripheral blood. The source of these receptors is a woman over 75 with active or convalescent COVID-19.

The chain recombines TRBV28 with TRBJ1-1; unclear D gene. With 7 bases removed from V and 10 bases from J, the gap between germline ends came to 22 bases. Germline V gene sequence: CDR1 MDHEN, CDR2 SYDVKM. This CDR3 contains 14 residues. The CDR3 loop reads CASTHRSAVIVAFF. The CDR3 nucleotides are TGTGCCAGCACCCACCGGTCCGCGGTAATTGTAGCTTTCTTT.

This clone was counted between two and nine times. The chain recombines TRBV5-1 with TRBJ2-2; D is possibly TRBD2 (5 bases). This CDR3 is built from 15 residues. Germline CDR1 reads SGHRS; CDR2 reads YFSETQ. Trimming removed 2 bases at V and 2 bases at J, with 10 bases between. CDR3 loop: CASSFRGQNTGELFF. In nucleotides, the CDR3 is TGCGCCAGCAGCTTCCGCGGGCAAAACACCGGGGAGCTGTTTTTT.

A few counts support this clone. The CDR3 region is CASSLDGRGRPYNEQFF. CDR3 in DNA: TGCGCCAGCAGCTTGGACGGGAGGGGGCGGCCCTACAATGAGCAGTTCTTC. The chain combines TRBV5-1 with TRBJ2-1; a possible D gene is TRBD2 (8 bases). Looked up from germline, CDR1 is SGHRS and CDR2 is YFSETQ. CDR3 size: 17 residues. Trimming left V 0 bases short and J 2 bases short, with 15 bases between.

The J gene is TRBJ1-1, the V gene TRBV4-2; perhaps TRBD1 as D (6 bases). CDR1 LGHNA and CDR2 YNFKEQ come from the germline V gene. V lost 3 bases to trimming and J lost 7 bases, with 21 bases between them. The CDR3 consists of 16 residues. The CDR3 region has the DNA TGTGCCAGCAGCCATCAAGCCGGGACCAGGGGCCGTGAAGCTTTCTTT. Translated: CASSHQAGTRGREAFF.

The CDR3 loop reads CASSFGGEGIQYF. The CDR3 DNA reads as TGTGCCAGCAGCTTCGGGGGTGAGGGCATTCAGTACTTC. The rearrangement uses TRBV7-3 and TRBJ2-4, with a tentative D call TRBD2 (6 bases). V shed 3 bases and J shed 9 bases, with 12 bases lying between them. Per the germline V gene, CDR1 is SGHTA and CDR2 is FQGTGA. The CDR3 runs to 13 residues.

The V gene is TRBV5-1, the J gene TRBJ2-7; 9 nucleotides align to TRBD1. The CDR3 covers 16 residues. Germline CDR1 reads SGHRS; CDR2 reads YFSETQ. V was pared by 4 bases and J by 2 bases, with 10 bases of the junction left unmatched. The CDR3 spells CASSPTTGGRTYEQYF. CDR3 coding DNA: TGCGCCAGCAGCCCAACCACAGGGGGCAGAACCTACGAGCAGTACTTC. Complete variable domain (other parts from reference TRBV5-1 and TRBJ2-7): KAGVTQTPRYLIKTRGQQVTLSCSPISGHRSVSWYQQTPGQGLQFLFEYFSETQRNKGNFPGRFSGRQFSNSRSEMNVSTLELGDSALYLCASSPTTGGRTYEQYFGPGTRLTVT.

The chain employs TRBV5-1 and TRBJ2-1; possibly TRBD1 for D (6 bases). V shed 3 bases and J shed 0 bases, with 13 bases lying between them. The CDR3 is made up of 16 amino acids. Germline values: CDR1 SGHRS, CDR2 YFSETQ. This chain's CDR3 is CASSYNQGSSYNEQFF. CDR3 nucleotides: TGCGCCAGCAGCTATAATCAGGGGAGCTCCTACAATGAGCAGTTCTTC.

This rearrangement joins TRBV5-1 to TRBJ1-2; 8 nucleotides agree with TRBD1. The length of the CDR3 is 14 residues. Germline CDR1 is SGHRS and CDR2 is YFSETQ. After removal of 6 bases from V and 2 bases from J, the junction contained 6 bases not matched to a gene. Written as DNA, the CDR3 is TGCGCCAGCACCCTCGACAGGGGAAACTATGGCTACACCTTC. Its protein is CASTLDRGNYGYTF.

The chain has TRBV10-3 and TRBJ1-2, with TRBD1 matching over 7 bases. V dropped 9 bases and J dropped 5; count of bases not matched to a gene: 15. Germline V gene lookup returns CDR1 ENHRY and CDR2 SYGVKD. This CDR3 region has 15 residues. The CDR3 spells CAMSNYLDRDYGYTF. CDR3 in DNA: TGTGCCATGAGCAACTATCTAGACAGGGATTATGGCTACACCTTC.